One T cell receptor (beta chain) is described in this entry. The data stem from a study of blood T cell repertoires in COVID-19. Study-wide background: T cells, B-cell-depleted T cells, or PBMCs supplied cDNA or gDNA.

Here immunoSEQ multiplex PCR was the method, and the copy in TCRdb shows in-frame clones only, minus some. The repertoire holds about 81,000 clones, roughly 89% seen once, with roughly 5.4% in the top ten. The CDR3 has 15 residues. V was cut by 0 bases and J by 0 bases, with 6 bases left in between. Germline CDR1 is MDHEN and CDR2 is SYDVKM. The sample consisted of peripheral blood. This chain uses TRBV28 with TRBJ1-3, with unresolved D. This clonotype was obtained from a woman of 80 years or more with active COVID-19. The CDR3 DNA reads as TGTGCCAGCAGTTTATGGCTAAACTCTGGAAACACCATATATTTT. This gives the protein CASSLWLNSGNTIYF.